This T cell receptor (beta chain) is from a study of cytomegalovirus exposure and HLA in healthy donors. The wider study: Previous work identified roughly 120 million unique TCR beta sequences from roughly 170 million T cells.

On this clone itself: Antigen: not known.

It was healthy bone marrow donors who served as donors. The PCR employed 60 Vbeta primers together with 13 Jbeta primers. The method was immunoSEQ multiplex PCR; TCRdb's version includes in-frame clones alone and lacks a portion of them. The sample lists about 80,000 clones, about four fifths seen once, with about 34% in the top ten. Unmatched junction bases numbered 3, after V lost 0 bases and J lost 3 bases. The CDR3 extends over 14 amino acids. CDR1 is SGHNT, CDR2 YYREEE, per germline (reference sequence). Broader study findings: In an earlier analysis, in several hundred donors, most V segments appeared productive either ~87% or ~30% of the time.

The receptor's source is a man aged 50 or older in good health and CMV-seropositive. Input material: PBMCs. The chain combines TRBV5-4 with TRBJ2-7, with TRBD2 matching 7 bases. The CDR3 sequence is CASSLDPGGYEQYF. CDR3 sequence (DNA): TGTGCCAGCAGCTTGGATCCGGGGGGCTACGAGCAGTACTTC.